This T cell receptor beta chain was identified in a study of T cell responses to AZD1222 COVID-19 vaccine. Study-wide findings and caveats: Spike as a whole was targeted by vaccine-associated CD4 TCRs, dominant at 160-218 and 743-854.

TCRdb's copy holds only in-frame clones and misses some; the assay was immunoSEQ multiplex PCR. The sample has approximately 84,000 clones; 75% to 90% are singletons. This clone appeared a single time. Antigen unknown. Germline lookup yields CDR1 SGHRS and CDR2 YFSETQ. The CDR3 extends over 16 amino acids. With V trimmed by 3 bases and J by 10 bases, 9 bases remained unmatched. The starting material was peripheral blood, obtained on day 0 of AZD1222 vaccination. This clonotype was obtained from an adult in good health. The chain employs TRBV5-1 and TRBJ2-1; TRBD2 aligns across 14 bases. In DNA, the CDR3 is TGCGCCAGCAGCTCTCGACTAGCGGGAGGGCCACTAGAGCAGTTCTTC. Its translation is CASSSRLAGGPLEQFF.